This TCR beta chain was sequenced during a study of monozygotic twins with inflammatory bowel disease. Overall study results and limits: The authors note that differing immunosuppressive treatments may have added variability to patient repertoires.

TCRdb reprocessed the 5' RACE reads and reports one entry per CDR3 protein, with no DNA. The sample data list some 210,000 distinct CDR3 sequences. With respect to this clonotype: As yet, its antigen is unknown.

This CDR3 comprises 16 residues. CDR1 SEHNR and CDR2 FQNEAQ come from the germline V gene (reference sequence). V is TRBV7-9 and J is TRBJ2-3; TCRdb indicates TRBD2, and absent DNA this call remains unverified. The TCR originated in a human donor with ulcerative colitis or Crohn's disease, or a healthy co-twin of an affected twin (not recorded which). Sequenced: blood. CDR3 amino acids: CASSSRLAGGTDTQYF.